The clone carrying this T cell receptor (beta chain) turned up a few times. Its specificity is unknown. This record belongs to a study of cytomegalovirus exposure and HLA in healthy donors. Study-level findings and limits: In a later analysis, an Asian-associated ancestry cluster reportedly showed fewer N-insertions than the roughly 690-donor mean. Cytomegalovirus-associated TCR beta chains were listed, numbering some 170.

Amplification used 60 Vbeta primers and 13 Jbeta primers. Data came from immunoSEQ multiplex PCR; TCRdb stores just in-frame clones and leaves some out. The sample records 150,000 to 200,000 clones, roughly 80% being singletons. Sequenced material: PBMCs. The clonotype was recovered from a man aged 18 to 29 in good health and CMV-seropositive.

The CDR3 sequence: CASSEVGQGRYEQYF. The CDR3 DNA follows: TGTGCCAGCAGTGAAGTGGGACAGGGTCGGTACGAGCAGTACTTC. The rearrangement links TRBV6-1 to TRBJ2-7, with 9 bases aligning to TRBD1. CDR3 size: 15 residues. V trimming: 1 base; J trimming: 4 bases; junction bases outside the gene matches: 5. CDR1 and CDR2 from the germline V gene are MNHNS and SASEGT.